This T cell receptor (beta chain) was recovered during a study of follicular helper T cells after annual influenza vaccination. The length of the CDR3 is 13 residues. Germline V CDR1 and CDR2: MNHEY, SVGAGI. The V end lost 8 bases, the J end lost 3 bases, and 11 bases lay between the germline ends. Produced via immunoSEQ multiplex PCR; TCRdb's table is partial and in-frame only. The sample has fewer than 600 clones, approximately 77% seen once. This sample's time point: 2015-2016 season, 7 days after influenza vaccination. Per time point, 40-100 mL of blood was sampled. This sequence was found in an adult who received the influenza vaccine. Specimen: CXCR5+ CD38+ circulating T follicular helper cells from blood, collected 7 days after influenza vaccination. Subset specified: circulating Tfh, non-naive CD4+CXCR5+PD-1+ (ICOS+CD38+ or ICOS-CD38-). The chain uses TRBV6-5 and TRBJ1-5; D gene uncertain. The CDR3 DNA reads TGTGCCAGCCACCCCCAGATCAATCAGCCCCAGCATTTT. Translated, it gives CASHPQINQPQHF.